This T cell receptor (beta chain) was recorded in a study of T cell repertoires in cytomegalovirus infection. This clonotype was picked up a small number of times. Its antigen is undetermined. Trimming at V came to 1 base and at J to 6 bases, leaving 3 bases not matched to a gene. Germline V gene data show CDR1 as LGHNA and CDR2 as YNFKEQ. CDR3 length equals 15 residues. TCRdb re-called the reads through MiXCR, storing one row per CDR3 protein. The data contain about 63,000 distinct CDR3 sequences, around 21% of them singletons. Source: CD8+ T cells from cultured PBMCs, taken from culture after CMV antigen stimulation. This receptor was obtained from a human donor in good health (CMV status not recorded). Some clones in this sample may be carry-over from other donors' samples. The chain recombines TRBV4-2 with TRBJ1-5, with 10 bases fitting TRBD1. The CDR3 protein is CASSQGTGGPQPQHF. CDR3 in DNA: TGTGCCAGCAGCCAAGGGACAGGGGGTCCTCAGCCCCAGCATTTT.